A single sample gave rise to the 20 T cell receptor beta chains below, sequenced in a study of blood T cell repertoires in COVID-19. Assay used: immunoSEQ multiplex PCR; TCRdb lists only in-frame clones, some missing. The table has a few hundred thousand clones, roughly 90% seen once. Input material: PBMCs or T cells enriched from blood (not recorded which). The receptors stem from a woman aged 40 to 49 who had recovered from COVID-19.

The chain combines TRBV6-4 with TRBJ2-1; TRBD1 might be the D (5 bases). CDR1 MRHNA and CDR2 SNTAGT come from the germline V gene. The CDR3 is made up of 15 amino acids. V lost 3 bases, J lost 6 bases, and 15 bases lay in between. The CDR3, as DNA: TGTGCCAGCAGTGAATGGGGCTTTTCTGGCAATGAGCAGTTCTTC. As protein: CASSEWGFSGNEQFF.

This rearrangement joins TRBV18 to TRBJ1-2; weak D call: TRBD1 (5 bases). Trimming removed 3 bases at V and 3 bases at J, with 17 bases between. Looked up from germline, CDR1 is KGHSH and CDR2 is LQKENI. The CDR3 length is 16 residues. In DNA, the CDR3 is TGTGCCAGCTCACCCGAGGATGGTTGGGGCGACTATGGCTACACCTTC. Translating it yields CASSPEDGWGDYGYTF.

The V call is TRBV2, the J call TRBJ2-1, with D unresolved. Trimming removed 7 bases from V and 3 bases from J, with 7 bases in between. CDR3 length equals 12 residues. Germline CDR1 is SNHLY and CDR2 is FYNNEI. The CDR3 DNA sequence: TGTGCCAGCAAGAATAGCTACAATGAGCAGTTCTTC. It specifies CASKNSYNEQFF.

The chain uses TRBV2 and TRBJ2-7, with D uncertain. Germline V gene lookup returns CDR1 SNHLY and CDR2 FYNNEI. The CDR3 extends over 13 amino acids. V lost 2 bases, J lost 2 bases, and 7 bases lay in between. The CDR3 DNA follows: TGTGCCAGCAGTGAATCCCCCACCTACGAGCAGTACTTC. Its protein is CASSESPTYEQYF.

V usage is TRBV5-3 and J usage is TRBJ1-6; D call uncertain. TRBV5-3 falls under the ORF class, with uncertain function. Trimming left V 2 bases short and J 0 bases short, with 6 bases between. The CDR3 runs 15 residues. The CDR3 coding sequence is TGTGCCAGAAGCTTTGAGCACTCCTATAATTCACCCCTCCACTTT. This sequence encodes CARSFEHSYNSPLHF.

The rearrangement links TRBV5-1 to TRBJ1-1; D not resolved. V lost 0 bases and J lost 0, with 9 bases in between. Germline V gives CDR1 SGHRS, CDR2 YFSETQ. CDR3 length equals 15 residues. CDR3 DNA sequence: TGCGCCAGCAGCTTGGGTTCCGCAGTGAACACTGAAGCTTTCTTT. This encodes CASSLGSAVNTEAFF. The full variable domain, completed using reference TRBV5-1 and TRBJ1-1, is KAGVTQTPRYLIKTRGQQVTLSCSPISGHRSVSWYQQTPGQGLQFLFEYFSETQRNKGNFPGRFSGRQFSNSRSEMNVSTLELGDSALYLCASSLGSAVNTEAFFGQGTRLTVV.

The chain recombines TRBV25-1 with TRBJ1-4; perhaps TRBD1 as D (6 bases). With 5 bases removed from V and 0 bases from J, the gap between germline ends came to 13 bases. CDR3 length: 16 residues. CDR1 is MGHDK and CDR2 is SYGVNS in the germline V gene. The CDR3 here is CASSLRQDATNEKLFF. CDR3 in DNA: TGTGCCAGCAGTCTACGACAGGATGCAACTAATGAAAAACTGTTTTTT.

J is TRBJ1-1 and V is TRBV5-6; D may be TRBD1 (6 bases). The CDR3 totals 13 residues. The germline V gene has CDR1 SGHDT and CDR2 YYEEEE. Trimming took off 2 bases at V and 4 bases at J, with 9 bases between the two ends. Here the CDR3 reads CASSLRGGTEAFF. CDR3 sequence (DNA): TGTGCCAGCAGCTTAAGGGGGGGCACTGAAGCTTTCTTT.

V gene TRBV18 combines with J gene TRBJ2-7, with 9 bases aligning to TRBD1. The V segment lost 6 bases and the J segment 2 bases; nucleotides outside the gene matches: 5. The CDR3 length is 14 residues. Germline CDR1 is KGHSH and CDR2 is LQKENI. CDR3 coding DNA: TGTGCCAGCTCCGGGACAGGGATTACCTACGAGCAGTACTTC. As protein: CASSGTGITYEQYF.

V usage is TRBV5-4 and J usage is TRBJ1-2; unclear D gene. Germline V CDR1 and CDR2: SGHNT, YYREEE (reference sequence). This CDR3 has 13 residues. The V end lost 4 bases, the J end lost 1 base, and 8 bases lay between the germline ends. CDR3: CASSDNNNYGYTF. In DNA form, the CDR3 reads TGTGCCAGCAGCGACAACAATAACTATGGCTACACCTTC.

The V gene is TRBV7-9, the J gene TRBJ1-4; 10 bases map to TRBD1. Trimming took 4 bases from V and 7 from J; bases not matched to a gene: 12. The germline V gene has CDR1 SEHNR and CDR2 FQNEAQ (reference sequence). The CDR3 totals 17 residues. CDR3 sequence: CASSSPRPTGGFEKLFF. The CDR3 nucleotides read TGTGCCAGCAGCTCCCCGAGACCGACAGGGGGCTTTGAAAAACTGTTTTTT.

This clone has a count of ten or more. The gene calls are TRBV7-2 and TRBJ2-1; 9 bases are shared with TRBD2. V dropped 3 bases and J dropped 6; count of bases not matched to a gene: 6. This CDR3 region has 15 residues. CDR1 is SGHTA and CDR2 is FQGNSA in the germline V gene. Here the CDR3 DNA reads TGTGCCAGCAGCTTTGGGAATAGCGGGAGCAATGAGCAGTTCTTC. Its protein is CASSFGNSGSNEQFF.

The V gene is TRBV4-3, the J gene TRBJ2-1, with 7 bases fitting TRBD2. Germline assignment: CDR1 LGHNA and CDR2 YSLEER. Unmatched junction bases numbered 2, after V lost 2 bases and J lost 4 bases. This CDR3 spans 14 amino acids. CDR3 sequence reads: CASSQSSGYNEQFF. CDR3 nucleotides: TGCGCCAGCAGCCAAAGTAGCGGGTACAATGAGCAGTTCTTC.

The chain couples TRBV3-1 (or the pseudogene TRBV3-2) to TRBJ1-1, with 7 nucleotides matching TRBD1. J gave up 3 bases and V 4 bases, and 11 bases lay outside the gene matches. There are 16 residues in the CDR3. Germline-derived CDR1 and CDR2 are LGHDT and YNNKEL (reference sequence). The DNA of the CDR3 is TGTGCCAGCAGCCTCGGGACAGCCAGGCGGTACACTGAAGCTTTCTTT. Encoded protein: CASSLGTARRYTEAFF.

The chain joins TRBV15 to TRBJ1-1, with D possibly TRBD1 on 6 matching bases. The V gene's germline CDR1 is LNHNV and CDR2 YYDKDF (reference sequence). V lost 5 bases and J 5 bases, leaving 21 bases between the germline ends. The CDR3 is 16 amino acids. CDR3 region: CATSGLPPNRETEAFF. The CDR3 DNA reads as TGTGCCACCAGCGGGTTACCTCCGAACAGGGAAACTGAAGCTTTCTTT.

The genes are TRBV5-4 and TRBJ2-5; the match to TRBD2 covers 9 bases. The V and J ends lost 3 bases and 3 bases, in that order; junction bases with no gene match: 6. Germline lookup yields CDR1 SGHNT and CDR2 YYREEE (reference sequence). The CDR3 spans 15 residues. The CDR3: CASSSGVAGEETQYF. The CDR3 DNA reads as TGTGCCAGCAGCTCGGGGGTAGCGGGAGAAGAGACCCAGTACTTC.

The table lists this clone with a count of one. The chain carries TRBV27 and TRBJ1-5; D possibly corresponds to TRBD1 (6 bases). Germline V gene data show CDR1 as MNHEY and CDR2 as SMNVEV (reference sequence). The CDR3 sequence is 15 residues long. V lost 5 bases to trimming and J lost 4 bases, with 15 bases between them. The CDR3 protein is CASSLWAGTNQPQHF. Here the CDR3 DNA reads TGTGCCAGCAGTCTCTGGGCAGGGACAAATCAGCCCCAGCATTTT.

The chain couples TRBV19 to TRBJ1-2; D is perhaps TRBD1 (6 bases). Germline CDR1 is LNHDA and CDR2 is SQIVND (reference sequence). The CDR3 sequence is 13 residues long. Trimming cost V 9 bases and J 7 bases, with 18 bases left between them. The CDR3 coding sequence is TGTGCCAGCCAACTGGCCGGGGGGCTTGGCTACACCTTC. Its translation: CASQLAGGLGYTF.

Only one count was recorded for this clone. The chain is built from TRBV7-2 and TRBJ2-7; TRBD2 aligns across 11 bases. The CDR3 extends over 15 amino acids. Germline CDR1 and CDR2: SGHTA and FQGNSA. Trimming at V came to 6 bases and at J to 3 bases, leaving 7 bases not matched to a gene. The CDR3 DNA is TGTGCCAGCAGTGCTCCGGGACTAGCGGTCTACGAGCAGTACTTC. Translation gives CASSAPGLAVYEQYF. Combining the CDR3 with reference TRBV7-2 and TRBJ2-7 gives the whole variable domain GAGVSQSPSNKVTEKGKDVELRCDPISGHTALYWYRQSLGQGLEFLIYFQGNSAPDKSGLPSDRFSAERTGGSVSTLTIQRTQQEDSAVYLCASSAPGLAVYEQYFGPGTRLTVT.

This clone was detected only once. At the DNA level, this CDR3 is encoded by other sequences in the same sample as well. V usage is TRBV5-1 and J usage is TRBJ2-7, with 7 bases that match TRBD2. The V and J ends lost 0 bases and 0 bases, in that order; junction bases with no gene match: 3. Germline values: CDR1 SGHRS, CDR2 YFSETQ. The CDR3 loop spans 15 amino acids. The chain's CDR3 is CASSLGGGSSYEQYF. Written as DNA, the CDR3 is TGCGCCAGCAGCTTGGGCGGGGGAAGCTCCTACGAGCAGTACTTC. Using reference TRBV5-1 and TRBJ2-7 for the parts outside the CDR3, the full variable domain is KAGVTQTPRYLIKTRGQQVTLSCSPISGHRSVSWYQQTPGQGLQFLFEYFSETQRNKGNFPGRFSGRQFSNSRSEMNVSTLELGDSALYLCASSLGGGSSYEQYFGPGTRLTVT.